Listed here are 19 T cell receptor beta chains from one sample, sequenced in a study of blood T cell repertoires in COVID-19. Clones were read by immunoSEQ multiplex PCR, and TCRdb kept only the in-frame ones, dropping some. The table shows some 77,000 clones, with almost 90% occurring only once. The sequenced sample was peripheral blood. These receptors were taken from a woman older than 75 with active or convalescent COVID-19.

V is TRBV11-3 and J is TRBJ2-3; D might be TRBD2 (6 bases). The CDR3 contains 19 residues. CDR1 is SGHNT, CDR2 YENEEA, per germline. V was shortened by 3 bases and J by 5 bases, with 27 bases between the two germline ends. Written as DNA, the CDR3 is TGTGCCAGCAGCTTTCCAGGTAGGGACTCCCGCCCCCGGAGAGATACGCAGTATTTT. Protein sequence: CASSFPGRDSRPRRDTQYF.

The rearrangement joins TRBV18 to TRBJ2-2; TRBD1 is a possible D gene (5 bases). From germline, CDR1 is KGHSH and CDR2 LQKENI. The CDR3 consists of 15 residues. V was shortened by 4 bases and J by 2 bases, with 11 bases between the two germline ends. The CDR3 loop reads CASSLPQGNTGELFF. DNA of the CDR3: TGTGCCAGCTCACTCCCGCAGGGCAACACCGGGGAGCTGTTTTTT.

This chain joins TRBV7-8 and TRBJ2-1, with TRBD1 as a possible D gene (6 bases). The CDR3 contains 17 residues. Trimming stripped 0 bases from V and 5 bases from J, with 17 bases between. The germline V gene has CDR1 SGHVS and CDR2 FQNEAQ. CDR3 sequence reads: CASSLASGHGVNNEQFF. As DNA, the CDR3 is TGTGCCAGCAGCTTAGCGTCGGGACACGGTGTCAACAATGAGCAGTTCTTC.

The chain employs TRBV5-5 and TRBJ2-3, with unresolved D. Germline CDR1 and CDR2: SGHKS and YYEKEE (reference sequence). Trimming took 2 bases from V and 2 from J, leaving 6 bases between them. The CDR3 covers 13 residues. CDR3 sequence: CASSFSFTDTQYF. CDR3 sequence (DNA): TGTGCCAGCAGCTTCTCCTTCACAGATACGCAGTATTTT.

The rearrangement uses TRBV5-8 and TRBJ2-5, with D perhaps matching TRBD2 (6 bases). The length of the CDR3 is 16 residues. V was cut by 0 bases and J by 2 bases, with 14 bases left in between. Germline V gene sequence: CDR1 SGHTS, CDR2 YDEGEE. Here the CDR3 DNA reads TGTGCCAGCAGCTTGGCCTTTGGGACTCAACAAGAGACCCAGTACTTC. It codes for CASSLAFGTQQETQYF.

The rearrangement uses TRBV7-2 and TRBJ1-4; D not certain. The CDR3 is 17 amino acids. V lost 5 bases to trimming and J lost 0 bases, with 16 bases between them. In germline, CDR1 is SGHTA, CDR2 FQGNSA. The CDR3 loop is CASSLTSGRATNEKLFF. The CDR3 DNA is TGTGCCAGCAGCCTTACTAGCGGGAGGGCAACTAATGAAAAACTGTTTTTT.

V gene TRBV28 combines with J gene TRBJ2-1; 8 nucleotides match TRBD1. V was clipped by 3 bases and J by 2 bases; unmatched bases: 6. In germline, CDR1 is MDHEN, CDR2 SYDVKM. CDR3 size: 16 residues. The CDR3 sequence is CASSFLQGDAYNEQFF. Here the CDR3 DNA reads TGTGCCAGCAGTTTCCTACAGGGGGACGCCTACAATGAGCAGTTCTTC.

This clone is a singleton in its sample. The genes are TRBV11-2 and TRBJ2-3, with TRBD2 identical over 13 bases. Germline V gene data show CDR1 as SGHAT and CDR2 as FQNNGV. The CDR3 covers 16 residues. J lost 1 base, V lost 5 bases, and 3 bases had no gene match. The CDR3 spells CASSPLAGGGTDTQYF. The CDR3 DNA follows: TGTGCCAGCAGCCCACTAGCGGGAGGGGGCACAGATACGCAGTATTTT.

The CDR3 region is CASSTISGRGSGELFF. The CDR3 nucleotides are TGTGCCAGTAGTACCATTAGCGGGAGAGGAAGCGGGGAGCTGTTTTTT. The chain joins TRBV19 to TRBJ2-2; 9 nucleotides agree with TRBD2. This CDR3 has 16 residues. Germline V gene lookup returns CDR1 LNHDA and CDR2 SQIVND (reference sequence). The ends lost 4 bases at V and 7 bases at J; junction bases unmatched: 10.

The chain employs TRBV9 and TRBJ2-1; D is perhaps TRBD2 (5 bases). This CDR3 has 14 amino acids. Germline values: CDR1 SGDLS, CDR2 YYNGEE. The germline V and J ends were trimmed by 4 bases and 9 bases, with 17 bases remaining between them. The CDR3 loop reads CASSPLGRGIEQFF. CDR3 coding DNA: TGTGCCAGCAGCCCTCTAGGAAGAGGGATTGAGCAGTTCTTC.

The gene calls are TRBV7-8 and TRBJ1-2, with D possibly matching TRBD1 (6 bases). This CDR3 comprises 13 residues. The V and J ends lost 3 bases and 5 bases respectively, with 10 bases between them. In germline, CDR1 is SGHVS, CDR2 FQNEAQ. Here the CDR3 reads CASSFYRDYGYTF. The CDR3, as DNA: TGTGCCAGCAGCTTCTACAGGGATTATGGCTACACCTTC.

The chain is built from TRBV6-6 and TRBJ2-5, with unresolved D. Germline V gene sequence: CDR1 MNHNY, CDR2 SVGAGI (reference sequence). V was clipped by 6 bases and J by 0 bases, with 5 bases between them. The CDR3 length is 12 residues. The CDR3 nucleotides read TGTGCCAGCAGCAGGTACCAAGAGACCCAGTACTTC. Translated, it gives CASSRYQETQYF.

The chain is built from TRBV7-9 and TRBJ2-1; 11 bases align to TRBD2. The length of the CDR3 is 17 residues. Germline loops: CDR1 SEHNR, CDR2 FQNEAQ (reference sequence). The V gene end was trimmed by 3 bases and the J gene end by 0 bases; junction bases not matched to a gene: 4. This chain's CDR3 is CASSLGLAESSYNEQFF. The CDR3 DNA is TGTGCCAGCAGCTTGGGACTAGCGGAAAGCTCCTACAATGAGCAGTTCTTC.

This clone was seen only once. The rearrangement uses TRBV3-1 (or the pseudogene TRBV3-2) and TRBJ1-2, with 10 bases lining up with TRBD1. After removal of 0 bases from V and 6 bases from J, the junction contained 4 bases not matched to a gene. This CDR3 contains 15 residues. CDR1 and CDR2 from the germline V gene are LGHDT and YNNKEL (reference sequence). The CDR3 sequence is CASSQDDRGLNGYTF. The CDR3, as DNA: TGTGCCAGCAGCCAAGATGACAGGGGGCTGAATGGCTACACCTTC.

The J gene is TRBJ2-3, the V gene TRBV27; D not certain. This CDR3 is built from 14 residues. V was trimmed by 6 bases and J by 6 bases, leaving 16 bases between them. Per germline, CDR1 MNHEY and CDR2 SMNVEV (reference sequence). CDR3 coding DNA: TGTGCCAGCAGGGAAACTACGTCTAAGGATACGCAGTATTTT. Translation: CASRETTSKDTQYF.

The rearrangement uses TRBV9 and TRBJ1-2; D unclear. V was trimmed by 0 bases and J by 5 bases, leaving 14 bases between them. Germline V gene sequence: CDR1 SGDLS, CDR2 YYNGEE. This CDR3 contains 15 residues. Here the CDR3 DNA reads TGTGCCAGCAGCGTAGCTTTCGGTGAAGATTATGGCTACACCTTC. Amino acids: CASSVAFGEDYGYTF.

The V and J genes are TRBV12-5 and TRBJ2-1, with TRBD1 matching over 11 bases. The CDR3 contains 15 residues. Per germline, CDR1 LGHNT and CDR2 FRNRAP. V dropped 3 bases and J dropped 7; count of bases not matched to a gene: 5. The CDR3 loop reads CASGFGQGAHNEQFF. The DNA for the CDR3 is TGTGCTAGTGGTTTCGGACAGGGGGCGCATAATGAGCAGTTCTTC.

This clone occurred once. The J gene is TRBJ1-2, the V gene TRBV7-2, with TRBD1 identical over 10 bases. The V and J ends lost 8 bases and 5 bases, in that order; junction bases with no gene match: 11. The germline CDR1 and CDR2 sequences are SGHTA and FQGNSA. This CDR3 spans 15 amino acids. CDR3: CASLMTRTGGYGYTF. Here the CDR3 DNA reads TGTGCCAGCCTGATGACTCGGACAGGGGGATATGGCTACACCTTC. The whole variable domain, filled in from reference TRBV7-2 and TRBJ1-2, reads GAGVSQSPSNKVTEKGKDVELRCDPISGHTALYWYRQSLGQGLEFLIYFQGNSAPDKSGLPSDRFSAERTGGSVSTLTIQRTQQEDSAVYLCASLMTRTGGYGYTFGSGTRLTVV.

This chain links TRBV7-9 with TRBJ1-4, with 9 bases aligning to TRBD1. The CDR3 runs to 14 residues. Germline V gene sequence: CDR1 SEHNR, CDR2 FQNEAQ (reference sequence). V lost 5 bases, J lost 8 bases, and 6 bases stayed unmatched. CDR3 DNA sequence: TGTGCCAGCAGCCGGGGACAGGGCGGCGAAAAACTGTTTTTT. Translation: CASSRGQGGEKLFF.